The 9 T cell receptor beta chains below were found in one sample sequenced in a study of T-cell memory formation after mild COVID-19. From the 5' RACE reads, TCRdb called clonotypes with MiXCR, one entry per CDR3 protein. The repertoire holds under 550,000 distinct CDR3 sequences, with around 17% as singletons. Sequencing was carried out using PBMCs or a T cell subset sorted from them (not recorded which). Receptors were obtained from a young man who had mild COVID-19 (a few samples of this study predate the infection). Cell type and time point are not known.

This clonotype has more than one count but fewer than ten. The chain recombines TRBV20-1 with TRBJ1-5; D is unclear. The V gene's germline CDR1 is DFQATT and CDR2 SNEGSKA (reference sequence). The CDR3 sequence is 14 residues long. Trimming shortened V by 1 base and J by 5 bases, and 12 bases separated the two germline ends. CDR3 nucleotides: TGCAGTGCTAGAGCCACGGAGGGCCATCAGCCCCAGCATTTT. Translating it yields CSARATEGHQPQHF.

CDR3 in amino acids: CASSYFGQGTGYTF. CDR3 in DNA: TGTGCCAGCAGTTACTTCGGACAGGGGACTGGCTACACCTTC. The V and J genes are TRBV6-5 and TRBJ1-2; 9 bases align to TRBD1. Germline loops: CDR1 MNHEY, CDR2 SVGAGI. Trimming took 1 base from V and 7 from J; bases not matched to a gene: 4. This CDR3 contains 14 residues.

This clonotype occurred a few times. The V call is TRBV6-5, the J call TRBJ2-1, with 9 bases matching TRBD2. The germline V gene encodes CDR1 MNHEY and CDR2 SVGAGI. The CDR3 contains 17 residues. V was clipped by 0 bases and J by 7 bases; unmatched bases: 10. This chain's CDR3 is CASSYSIAGVLRNEQFF. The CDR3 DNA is TGTGCCAGCAGTTACTCGATAGCGGGGGTACTGAGGAATGAGCAGTTCTTC.

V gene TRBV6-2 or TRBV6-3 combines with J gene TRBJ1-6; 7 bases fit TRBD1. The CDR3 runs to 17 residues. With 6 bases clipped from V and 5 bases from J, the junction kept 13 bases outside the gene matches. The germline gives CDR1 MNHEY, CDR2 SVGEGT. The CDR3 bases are TGTGCCAGCAGCCAGACTACAGGGGCTTTCGATAATTCACCCCTCCACTTT. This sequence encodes CASSQTTGAFDNSPLHF.

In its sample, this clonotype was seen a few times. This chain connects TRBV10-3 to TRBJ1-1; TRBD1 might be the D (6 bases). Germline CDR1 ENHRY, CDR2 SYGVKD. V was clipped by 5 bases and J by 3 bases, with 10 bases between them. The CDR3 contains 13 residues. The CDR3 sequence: CAISPEGDTEAFF. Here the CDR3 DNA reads TGTGCCATCAGTCCCGAGGGGGACACTGAAGCTTTCTTT.

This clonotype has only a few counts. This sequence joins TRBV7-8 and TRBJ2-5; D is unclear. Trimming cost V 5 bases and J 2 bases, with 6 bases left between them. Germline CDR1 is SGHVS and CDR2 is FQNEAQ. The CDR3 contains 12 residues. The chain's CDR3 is CASSGVQETQYF. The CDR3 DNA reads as TGTGCCAGCAGCGGAGTACAAGAGACCCAGTACTTC.

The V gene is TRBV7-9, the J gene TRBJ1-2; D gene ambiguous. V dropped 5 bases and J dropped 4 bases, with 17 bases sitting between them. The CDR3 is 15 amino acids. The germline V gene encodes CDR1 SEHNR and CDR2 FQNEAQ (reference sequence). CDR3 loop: CASSRSNGIFYGYTF. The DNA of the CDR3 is TGTGCCAGCAGCAGAAGTAACGGGATCTTCTATGGCTACACCTTC. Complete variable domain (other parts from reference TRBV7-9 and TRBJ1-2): DTGVSQNPRHKITKRGQNVTFRCDPISEHNRLYWYRQTLGQGPEFLTYFQNEAQLEKSRLLSDRFSAERPKGSFSTLEIQRTEQGDSAMYLCASSRSNGIFYGYTFGSGTRLTVV.

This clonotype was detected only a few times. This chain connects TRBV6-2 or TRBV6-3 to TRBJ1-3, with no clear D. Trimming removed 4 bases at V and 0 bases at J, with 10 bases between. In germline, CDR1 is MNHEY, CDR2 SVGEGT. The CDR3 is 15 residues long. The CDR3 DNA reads TGTGCCAGCAGTTTGGATGCCCCCTCTGGAAACACCATATATTTT. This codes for CASSLDAPSGNTIYF.

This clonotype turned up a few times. CDR3 in amino acids: CASSQGFGVVDTEAFF. CDR3 in DNA: TGCGCCAGCAGCCAAGGCTTCGGGGTAGTGGATACTGAAGCTTTCTTT. V and J are TRBV4-3 and TRBJ1-1; no reliable D call. V lost 1 base, J lost 5 bases, and 17 bases lay in between. This CDR3 has 16 amino acids. Per germline, CDR1 LGHNA and CDR2 YSLEER.